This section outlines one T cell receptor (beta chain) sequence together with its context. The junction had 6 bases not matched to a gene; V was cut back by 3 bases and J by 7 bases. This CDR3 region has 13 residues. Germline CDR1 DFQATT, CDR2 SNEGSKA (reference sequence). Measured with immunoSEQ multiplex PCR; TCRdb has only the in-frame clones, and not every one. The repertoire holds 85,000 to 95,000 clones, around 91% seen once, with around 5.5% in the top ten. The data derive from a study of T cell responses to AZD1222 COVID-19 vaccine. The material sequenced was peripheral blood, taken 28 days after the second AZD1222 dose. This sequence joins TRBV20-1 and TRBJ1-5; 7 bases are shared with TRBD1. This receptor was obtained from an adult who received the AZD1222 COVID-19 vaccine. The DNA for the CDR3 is TGCAGTGCTAGTGGGCAGGGGGGACAGCCCCAGCATTTT. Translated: CSASGQGGQPQHF.